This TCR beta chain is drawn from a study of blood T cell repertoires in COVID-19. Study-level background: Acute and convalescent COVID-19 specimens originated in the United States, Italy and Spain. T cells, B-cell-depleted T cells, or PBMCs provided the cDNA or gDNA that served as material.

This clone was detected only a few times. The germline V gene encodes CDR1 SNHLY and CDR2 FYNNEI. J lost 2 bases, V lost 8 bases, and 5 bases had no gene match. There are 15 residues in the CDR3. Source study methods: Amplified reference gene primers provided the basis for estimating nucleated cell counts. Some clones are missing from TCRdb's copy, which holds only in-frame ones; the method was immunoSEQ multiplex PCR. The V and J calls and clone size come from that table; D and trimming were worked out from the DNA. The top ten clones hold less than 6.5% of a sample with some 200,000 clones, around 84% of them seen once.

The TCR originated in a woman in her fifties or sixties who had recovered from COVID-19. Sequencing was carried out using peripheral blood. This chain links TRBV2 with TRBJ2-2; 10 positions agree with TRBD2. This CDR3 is CASRSSGGNTGELFF. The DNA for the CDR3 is TGTGCCAGCCGATCTAGCGGGGGAAACACCGGGGAGCTGTTTTTT.